This T cell receptor beta chain was documented in a study of CD8 T cells in Susac syndrome. Germline V CDR1 and CDR2: SQVTM, ANQGSEA. The CDR3 spans 15 residues. Trimming at V came to 6 bases and at J to 6 bases, leaving 11 bases not matched to a gene. cDNA came from about 0.5 to 1 ug RNA primed by random hexamers. TCRdb itself ran the immunoSEQ multiplex PCR reads through MiXCR, one entry per CDR3 protein. The repertoire consists of more than 150,000 distinct CDR3 sequences, with 90% to 95% occurring once and the leading ten covering around 0.15%. TCR beta from blood CD8+ and CD4+ T cells was sequenced.

The V and J genes are TRBV29-1 and TRBJ2-3; TRBD2 aligns across 11 bases. The TCR originated in a human donor with Susac syndrome. The sequenced sample consisted of CD4+ T cells from PBMCs. CDR3 residues: CSVGGSGGAVDTQYF. CDR3 bases: TGCAGCGTCGGGGGTAGCGGGGGGGCCGTGGATACGCAGTATTTT.